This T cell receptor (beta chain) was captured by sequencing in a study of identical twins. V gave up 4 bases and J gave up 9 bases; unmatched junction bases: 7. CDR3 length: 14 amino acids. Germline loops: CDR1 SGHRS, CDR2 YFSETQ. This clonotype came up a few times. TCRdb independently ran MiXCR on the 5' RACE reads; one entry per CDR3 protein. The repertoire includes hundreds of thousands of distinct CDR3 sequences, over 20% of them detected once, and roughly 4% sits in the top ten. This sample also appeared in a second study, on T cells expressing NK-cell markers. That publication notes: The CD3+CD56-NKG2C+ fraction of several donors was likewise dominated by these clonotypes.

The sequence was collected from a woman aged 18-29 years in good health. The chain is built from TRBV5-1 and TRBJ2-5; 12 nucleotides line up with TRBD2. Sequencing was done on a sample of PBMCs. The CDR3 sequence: CASSAVLAGGAQYF. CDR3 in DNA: TGCGCCAGCAGCGCCGTACTAGCGGGGGGCGCCCAGTACTTC.